The T cell receptor beta chain under discussion was sequenced for a study of blood T cell repertoires in COVID-19. Researchers sorted participants into cohorts using their self-reported clinical history. CDR3 length: 17 amino acids. The V gene end was trimmed by 5 bases and the J gene end by 0 bases; junction bases not matched to a gene: 8. Germline V gene lookup returns CDR1 SEHNR and CDR2 FQNEAQ (reference sequence). Clones were read by immunoSEQ multiplex PCR, and TCRdb kept only the in-frame ones, dropping some. Of 390,000 or so clones in the sample, over 80% are singletons; the top ten hold about 4.8%.

This chain connects TRBV7-9 to TRBJ1-5, with 9 bases fitting TRBD1. This clonotype was obtained from a woman between 45 and 60 years old who had recovered from COVID-19. The sample taken for sequencing was PBMCs or T cells enriched from blood (not recorded which). CDR3 protein: CASSVAGTGSSNQPQHF. The CDR3 nucleotides are TGTGCCAGCAGCGTTGCCGGGACAGGGTCTAGCAATCAGCCCCAGCATTTT.